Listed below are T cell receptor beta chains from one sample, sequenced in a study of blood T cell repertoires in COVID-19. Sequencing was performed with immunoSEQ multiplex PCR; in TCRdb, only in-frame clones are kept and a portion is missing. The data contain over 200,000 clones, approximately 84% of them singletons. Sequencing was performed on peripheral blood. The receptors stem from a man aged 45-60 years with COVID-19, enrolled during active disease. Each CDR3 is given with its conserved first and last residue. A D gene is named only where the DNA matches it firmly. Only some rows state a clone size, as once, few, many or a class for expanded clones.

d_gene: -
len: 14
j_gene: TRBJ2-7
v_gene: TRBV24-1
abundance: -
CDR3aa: CATGFREKAYEQYF
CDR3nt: TGTGCCACCGGATTCAGGGAAAAAGCCTACGAGCAGTACTTC

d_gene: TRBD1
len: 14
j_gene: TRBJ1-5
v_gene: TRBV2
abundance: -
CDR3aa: CASRGGQGGQPQHF
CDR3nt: TGTGCCAGCAGGGGAGGACAGGGCGGTCAGCCCCAGCATTTT

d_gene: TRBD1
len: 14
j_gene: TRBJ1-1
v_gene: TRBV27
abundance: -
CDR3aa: CASSLWQGGTEAFF
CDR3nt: TGTGCCAGCAGTTTATGGCAGGGGGGCACTGAAGCTTTCTTT

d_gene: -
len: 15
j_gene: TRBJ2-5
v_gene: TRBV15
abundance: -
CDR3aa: CATSPGESGERTQYF
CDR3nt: TGTGCCACCAGCCCAGGGGAATCAGGAGAAAGGACCCAGTACTTC

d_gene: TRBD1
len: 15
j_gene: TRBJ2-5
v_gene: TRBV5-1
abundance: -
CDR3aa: CASSFRTGGQETQYF
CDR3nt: TGCGCCAGCAGCTTCCGGACAGGGGGCCAAGAGACCCAGTACTTC

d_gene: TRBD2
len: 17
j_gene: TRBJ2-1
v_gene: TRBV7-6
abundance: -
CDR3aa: CASSLGFGGGARNEQFF
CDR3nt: TGTGCCAGCAGCTTAGGTTTCGGCGGGGGGGCCAGGAATGAGCAGTTCTTC

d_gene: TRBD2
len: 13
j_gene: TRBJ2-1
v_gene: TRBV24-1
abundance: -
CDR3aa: CASGRGGGEEQFF
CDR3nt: TGTGCCTCCGGCCGGGGGGGCGGGGAGGAGCAGTTCTTC

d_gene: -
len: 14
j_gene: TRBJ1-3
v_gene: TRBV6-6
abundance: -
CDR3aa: CASIYYSSGNTIYF
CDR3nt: TGTGCCAGCATTTACTACAGCTCTGGAAACACCATATATTTT

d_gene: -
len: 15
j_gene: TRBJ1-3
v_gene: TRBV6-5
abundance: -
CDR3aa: CASSMDGGAGNTIYF
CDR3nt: TGTGCCAGCAGCATGGATGGAGGGGCTGGAAACACCATATATTTT

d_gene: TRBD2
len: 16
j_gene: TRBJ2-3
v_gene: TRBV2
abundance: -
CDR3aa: CASNLLTSGGTDTQYF
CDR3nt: TGTGCCAGCAACCTTTTGACTAGCGGGGGAACAGATACGCAGTATTTT

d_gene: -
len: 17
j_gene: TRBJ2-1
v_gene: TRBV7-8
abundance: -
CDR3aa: CASSLAIYQASYNEQFF
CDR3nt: TGTGCCAGCAGCTTAGCGATTTACCAAGCCTCCTACAATGAGCAGTTCTTC

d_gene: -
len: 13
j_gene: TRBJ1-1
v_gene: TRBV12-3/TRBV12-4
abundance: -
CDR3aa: CASSFPGQTTAFF
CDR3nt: TGTGCCAGCAGTTTCCCGGGACAAACAACGGCTTTCTTT

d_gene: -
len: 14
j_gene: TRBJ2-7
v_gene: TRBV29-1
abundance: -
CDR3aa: CSVEGDSSHYEQYF
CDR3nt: TGCAGCGTTGAGGGGGACTCCTCGCACTACGAGCAGTACTTC

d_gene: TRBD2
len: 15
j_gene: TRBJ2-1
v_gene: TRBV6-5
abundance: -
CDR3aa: CASRAGLAGVGEQFF
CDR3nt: TGTGCCAGCAGGGCGGGACTAGCGGGGGTCGGTGAGCAGTTCTTC

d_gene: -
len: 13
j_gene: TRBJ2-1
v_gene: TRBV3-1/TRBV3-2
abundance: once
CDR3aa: CASRNQIHNEQFF
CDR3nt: TGTGCCAGCAGAAACCAGATCCACAATGAGCAGTTCTTC

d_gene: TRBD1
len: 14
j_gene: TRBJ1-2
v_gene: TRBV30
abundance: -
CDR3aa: CAWARQGWGDGYTF
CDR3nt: TGTGCCTGGGCACGACAGGGCTGGGGTGATGGCTACACCTTC

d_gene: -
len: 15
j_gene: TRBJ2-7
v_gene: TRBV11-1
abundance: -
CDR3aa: CASSLGQESSYEQYF
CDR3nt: TGTGCCAGCAGCTTAGGGCAGGAAAGCTCCTACGAGCAGTACTTC

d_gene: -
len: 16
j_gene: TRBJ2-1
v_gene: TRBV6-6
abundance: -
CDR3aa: CASSYSSGALYNEQFF
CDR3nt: TGTGCCAGCAGTTACTCATCGGGAGCACTATACAATGAGCAGTTCTTC

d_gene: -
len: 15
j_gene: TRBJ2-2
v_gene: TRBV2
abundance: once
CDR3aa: CASSAAQGSGGELFF
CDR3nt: TGTGCCAGCAGTGCAGCCCAGGGGTCGGGCGGGGAGCTGTTTTTT

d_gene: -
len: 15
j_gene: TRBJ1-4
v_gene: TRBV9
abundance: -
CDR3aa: CASSVGGAGGEKLFF
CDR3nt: TGTGCCAGCAGCGTAGGTGGGGCCGGGGGTGAAAAACTGTTTTTT

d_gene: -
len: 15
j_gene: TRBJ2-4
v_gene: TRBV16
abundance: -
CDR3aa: CASSQVWSEENIQYF
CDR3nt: TGTGCCAGCAGCCAAGTGTGGTCAGAGGAAAACATTCAGTACTTC

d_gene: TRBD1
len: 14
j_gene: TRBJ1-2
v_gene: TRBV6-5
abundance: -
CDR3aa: CASSSIRDRGWRTF
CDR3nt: TGTGCCAGCAGTTCCATCCGGGACAGGGGCTGGCGAACCTTC

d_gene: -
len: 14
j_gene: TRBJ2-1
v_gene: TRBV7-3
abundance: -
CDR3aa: CASSLSRLGDEQFF
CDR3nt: TGTGCCAGCAGCTTAAGTCGATTGGGCGATGAGCAGTTCTTC

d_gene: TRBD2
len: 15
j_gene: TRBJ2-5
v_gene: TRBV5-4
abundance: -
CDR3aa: CASSLVTGGQETQYF
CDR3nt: TGTGCCAGCAGCTTGGTTACGGGGGGCCAAGAGACCCAGTACTTC

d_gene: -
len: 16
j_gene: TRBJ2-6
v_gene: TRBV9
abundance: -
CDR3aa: CASSRSQESGANVLTF
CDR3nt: TGTGCCAGCAGCCGTTCACAGGAATCTGGGGCCAACGTCCTGACTTTC

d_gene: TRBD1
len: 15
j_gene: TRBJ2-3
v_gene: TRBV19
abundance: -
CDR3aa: CASSIQGARTDTQYF
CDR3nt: TGTGCCAGTAGTATTCAGGGGGCCCGCACAGATACGCAGTATTTT

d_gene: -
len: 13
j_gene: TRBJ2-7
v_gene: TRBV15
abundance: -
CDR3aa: CATSRAGVYEQYF
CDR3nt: TGTGCCACCAGCAGAGCAGGGGTCTACGAGCAGTACTTC

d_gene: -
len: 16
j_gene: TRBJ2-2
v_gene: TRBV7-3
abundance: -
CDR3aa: CASSLRVTTNTGELFF
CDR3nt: TGTGCCAGCAGCTTACGCGTGACAACGAACACCGGGGAGCTGTTTTTT

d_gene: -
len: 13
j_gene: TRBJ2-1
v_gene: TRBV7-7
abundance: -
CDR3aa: CASSLGSGNEQFF
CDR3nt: TGTGCCAGCAGCTTAGGTTCCGGGAATGAGCAGTTCTTC

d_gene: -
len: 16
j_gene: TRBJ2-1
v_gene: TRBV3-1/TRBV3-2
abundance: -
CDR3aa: CASSQDLGGFGNEQFF
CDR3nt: TGTGCCAGCAGCCAAGATTTGGGGGGATTCGGCAATGAGCAGTTCTTC

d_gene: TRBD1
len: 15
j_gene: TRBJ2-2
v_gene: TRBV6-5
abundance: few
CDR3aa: CASRRQGSNTGELFF
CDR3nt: TGTGCCAGCAGACGACAGGGATCGAACACCGGGGAGCTGTTTTTT

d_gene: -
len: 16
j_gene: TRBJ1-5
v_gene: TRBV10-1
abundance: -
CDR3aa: CASSDKQGYSNQPQHF
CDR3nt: TGCGCCAGCAGTGACAAGCAGGGTTATAGCAATCAGCCCCAGCATTTT

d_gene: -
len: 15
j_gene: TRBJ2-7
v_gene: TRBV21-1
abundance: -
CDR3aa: CASSKGDRSSYEQYF
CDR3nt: TGTGCCAGCAGCAAAGGGGACAGGTCCTCCTACGAGCAGTACTTC